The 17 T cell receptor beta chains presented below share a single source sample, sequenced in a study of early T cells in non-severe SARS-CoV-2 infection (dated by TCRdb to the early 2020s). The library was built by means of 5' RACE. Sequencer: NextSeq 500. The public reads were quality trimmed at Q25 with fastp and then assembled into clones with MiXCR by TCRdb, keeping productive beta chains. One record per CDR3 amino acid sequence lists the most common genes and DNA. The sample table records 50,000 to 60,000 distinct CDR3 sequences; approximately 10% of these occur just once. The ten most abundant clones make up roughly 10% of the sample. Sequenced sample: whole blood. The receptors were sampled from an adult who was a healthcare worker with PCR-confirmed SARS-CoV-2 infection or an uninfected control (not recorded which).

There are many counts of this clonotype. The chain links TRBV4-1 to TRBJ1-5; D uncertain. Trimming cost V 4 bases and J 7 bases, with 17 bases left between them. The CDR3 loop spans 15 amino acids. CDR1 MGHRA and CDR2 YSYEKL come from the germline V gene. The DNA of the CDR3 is TGCGCCAGCAGCCCAGGTTTACAGACCGGGCAGCCCCAGCATTTT. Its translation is CASSPGLQTGQPQHF.

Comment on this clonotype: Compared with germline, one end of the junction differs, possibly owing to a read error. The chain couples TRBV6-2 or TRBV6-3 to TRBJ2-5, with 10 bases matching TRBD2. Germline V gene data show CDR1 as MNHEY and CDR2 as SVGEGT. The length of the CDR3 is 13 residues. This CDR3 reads CASSLAGVLTPYF. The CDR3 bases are TGTGCCAGCAGTCTAGCGGGAGTCTTGACCCCGTACTTC.

The CDR3 DNA is TGTGCCAGCAGCTCATACGCGGGAGAGCAGTACTTC. It yields the protein CASSSYAGEQYF. The chain uses TRBV5-6 and TRBJ2-7; the D gene is possibly TRBD2 (6 bases). The CDR3 loop spans 12 amino acids. V was shortened by 3 bases and J by 7 bases, with 11 bases between the two germline ends. Germline V gene sequence: CDR1 SGHDT, CDR2 YYEEEE.

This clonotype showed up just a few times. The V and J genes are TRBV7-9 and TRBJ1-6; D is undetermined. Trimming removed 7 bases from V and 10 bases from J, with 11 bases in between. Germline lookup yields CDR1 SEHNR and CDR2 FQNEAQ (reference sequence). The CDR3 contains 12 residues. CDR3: CASNREGSPLHF. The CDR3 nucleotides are TGTGCCAGCAACCGAGAAGGGTCACCCCTCCACTTT.

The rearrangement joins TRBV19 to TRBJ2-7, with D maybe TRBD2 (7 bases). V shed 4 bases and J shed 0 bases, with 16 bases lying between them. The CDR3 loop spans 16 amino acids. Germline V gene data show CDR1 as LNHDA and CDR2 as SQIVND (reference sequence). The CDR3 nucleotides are TGTGCCAGTAGTAACGCGGGGGCACCACCCTCCTACGAGCAGTACTTC. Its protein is CASSNAGAPPSYEQYF.

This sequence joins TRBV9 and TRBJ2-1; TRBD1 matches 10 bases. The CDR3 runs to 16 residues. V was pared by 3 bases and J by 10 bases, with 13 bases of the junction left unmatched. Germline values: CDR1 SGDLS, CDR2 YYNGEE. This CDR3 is CASSALRGTGAKEQFF. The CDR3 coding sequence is TGTGCCAGCAGCGCGCTCCGCGGGACAGGGGCAAAGGAGCAGTTCTTC.

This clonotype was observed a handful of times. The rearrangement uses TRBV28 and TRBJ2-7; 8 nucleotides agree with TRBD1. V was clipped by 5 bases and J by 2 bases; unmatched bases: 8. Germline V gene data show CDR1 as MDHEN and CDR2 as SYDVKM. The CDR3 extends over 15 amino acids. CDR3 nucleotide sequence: TGTGCCAGCAGTGGGCCGGGACAGGTGCCCTACGAGCAGTACTTC. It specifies CASSGPGQVPYEQYF. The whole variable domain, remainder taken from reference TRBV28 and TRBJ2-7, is DVKVTQSSRYLVKRTGEKVFLECVQDMDHENMFWYRQDPGLGLRLIYFSYDVKMKEKGDIPEGYSVSREKKERFSLILESASTNQTSMYLCASSGPGQVPYEQYFGPGTRLTVT.

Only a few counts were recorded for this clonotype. The CDR3 DNA sequence: TGTGCCAGCAGTGAACGTGGACCATTTGGGTTCTTC. Translation gives CASSERGPFGFF. V is TRBV2 and J is TRBJ2-1, with D uncertain. The germline CDR1 and CDR2 sequences are SNHLY and FYNNEI. V gave up 2 bases and J gave up 15 bases, with 14 bases separating them. The CDR3 runs 12 residues. The variable domain in full, completed from reference TRBV2 and TRBJ2-1, reads EPEVTQTPSHQVTQMGQEVILRCVPISNHLYFYWYRQILGQKVEFLVSFYNNEISEKSEIFDDQFSVERPDGSNFTLKIRSTKLEDSAMYFCASSERGPFGFFGPGTRLTVL.

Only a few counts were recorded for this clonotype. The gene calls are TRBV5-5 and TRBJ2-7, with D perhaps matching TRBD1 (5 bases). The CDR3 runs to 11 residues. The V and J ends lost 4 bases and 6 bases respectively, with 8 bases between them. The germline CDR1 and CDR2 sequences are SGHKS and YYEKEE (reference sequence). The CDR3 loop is CASSQGVEQYF. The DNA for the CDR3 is TGTGCCAGCAGCCAGGGTGTCGAGCAGTACTTC.

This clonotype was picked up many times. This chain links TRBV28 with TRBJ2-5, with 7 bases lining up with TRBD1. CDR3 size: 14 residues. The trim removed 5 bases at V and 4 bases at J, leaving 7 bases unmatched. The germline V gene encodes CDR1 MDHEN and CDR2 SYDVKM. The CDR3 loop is CASSPDRVRETQYF. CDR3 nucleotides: TGTGCCAGCAGTCCCGACAGGGTTCGAGAGACCCAGTACTTC.

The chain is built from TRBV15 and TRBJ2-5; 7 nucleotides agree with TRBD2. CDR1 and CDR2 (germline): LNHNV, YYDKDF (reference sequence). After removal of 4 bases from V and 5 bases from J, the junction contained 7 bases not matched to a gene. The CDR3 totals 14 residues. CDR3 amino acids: CATSKFLRGETQYF. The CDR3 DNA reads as TGTGCCACCAGCAAGTTCCTGCGGGGGGAGACCCAGTACTTC.

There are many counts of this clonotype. The CDR3 DNA is TGCAGTGCTCCACCAGCAGGGGATCAAGAGACCCAGTACTTC. Its protein is CSAPPAGDQETQYF. V is TRBV20-1 and J is TRBJ2-5; a possible D gene is TRBD1 (6 bases). Trimming took 5 bases from V and 2 from J, leaving 15 bases between them. This CDR3 comprises 14 residues. Germline V CDR1 and CDR2: DFQATT, SNEGSKA (reference sequence).

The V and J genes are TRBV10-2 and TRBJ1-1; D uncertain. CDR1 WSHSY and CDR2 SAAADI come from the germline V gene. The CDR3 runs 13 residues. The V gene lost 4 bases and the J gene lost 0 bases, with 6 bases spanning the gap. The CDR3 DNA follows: TGCGCCAGCAGTGGATACCTGAACACTGAAGCTTTCTTT. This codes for CASSGYLNTEAFF.

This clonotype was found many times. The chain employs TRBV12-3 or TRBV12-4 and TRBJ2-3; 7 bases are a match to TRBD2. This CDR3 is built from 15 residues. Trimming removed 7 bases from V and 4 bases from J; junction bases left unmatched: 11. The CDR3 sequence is CASTTGGGVSDTQYF. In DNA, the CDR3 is TGTGCCAGCACCACTGGGGGGGGAGTATCAGATACGCAGTATTTT.

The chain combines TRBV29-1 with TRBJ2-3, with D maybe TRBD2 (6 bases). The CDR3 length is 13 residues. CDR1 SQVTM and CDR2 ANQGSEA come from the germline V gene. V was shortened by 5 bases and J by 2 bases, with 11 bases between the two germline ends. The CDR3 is CSVTSPPTDTQYF. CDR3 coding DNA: TGCAGCGTTACTAGCCCCCCCACAGATACGCAGTATTTT.

CDR3 sequence: CASRTMGQEDEKLFF. Here the CDR3 DNA reads TGTGCCAGCAGGACCATGGGACAGGAGGATGAAAAACTGTTTTTT. The chain joins TRBV28 to TRBJ1-4; TRBD1 matches at 8 bases. The CDR3 is 15 amino acids. J was trimmed by 6 bases and V by 6 bases; bases with no gene match: 9. Germline V CDR1 and CDR2: MDHEN, SYDVKM. Using reference TRBV28 and TRBJ1-4 for the parts outside the CDR3, the full variable domain is DVKVTQSSRYLVKRTGEKVFLECVQDMDHENMFWYRQDPGLGLRLIYFSYDVKMKEKGDIPEGYSVSREKKERFSLILESASTNQTSMYLCASRTMGQEDEKLFFGSGTQLSVL.

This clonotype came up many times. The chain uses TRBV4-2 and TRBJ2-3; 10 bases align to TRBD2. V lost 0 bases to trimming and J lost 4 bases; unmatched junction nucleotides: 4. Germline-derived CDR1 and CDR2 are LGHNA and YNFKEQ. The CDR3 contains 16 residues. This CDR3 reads CASSQDQRGGPDTQYF. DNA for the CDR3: TGTGCCAGCAGCCAAGATCAGCGGGGGGGCCCAGATACGCAGTATTTT.